This is a list of T cell receptor beta chains from one sample in a study of T cell responses to AZD1222 COVID-19 vaccine. Profiling relied on immunoSEQ multiplex PCR, and the TCRdb table lists in-frame clones only, not all of them. The table has over 100,000 clones, approximately 92% seen once. The source was peripheral blood, collected on day 0 of AZD1222 vaccination. All receptors come from an adult in good health. CDR3s include the opening cysteine and the closing phenylalanine or tryptophan. The D gene is left open where the match is weak. Some rows have no size entry. The others give once, few or many, or a class for an expanded clone.

J gene	clone size	V gene	CDR3 length	D gene	CDR3 protein	CDR3 DNA
TRBJ1-5	.	TRBV6-5	15	.	CASTRTVMGDQPQHF	TGTGCCAGCACCAGGACAGTCATGGGGGATCAGCCCCAGCATTTT
TRBJ1-5	.	TRBV27	14	.	CASRGPASNQPQHF	TGTGCCAGCAGGGGACCGGCCAGCAATCAGCCCCAGCATTTT
TRBJ2-5	.	TRBV6-2/TRBV6-3	16	TRBD2	CASSYSTGGRGETQYF	TGTGCCAGCAGTTACTCGACGGGGGGGCGCGGAGAGACCCAGTACTTC
TRBJ2-2	.	TRBV21-1	16	.	CASSPREQENTGELFF	TGTGCCAGCAGCCCTCGGGAACAGGAGAACACCGGGGAGCTGTTTTTT
TRBJ2-7	.	TRBV6-2/TRBV6-3	14	.	CASSRPGTHYEQYF	TGTGCCAGCAGTCGCCCCGGGACTCACTACGAGCAGTACTTC
TRBJ1-1	few	TRBV5-1	16	.	CASSLTVAGSGTEAFF	TGCGCCAGCAGCTTGACGGTTGCGGGGAGCGGCACTGAAGCTTTCTTT
TRBJ1-2	.	TRBV3-1/TRBV3-2	14	.	CASSPGLLNYGYTF	TGTGCCAGCAGCCCGGGACTCCTAAACTATGGCTACACCTTC
TRBJ2-1	once	TRBV15	17	TRBD2	CATSRDFPGGSSHEQFF	TGTGCCACCAGCAGAGATTTCCCGGGCGGGAGTTCCCATGAGCAGTTCTTC
TRBJ1-6	.	TRBV27	14	TRBD1	CASTSPTGGSPLHF	TGTGCCAGCACCTCCCCCACAGGGGGGTCACCCCTCCACTTT
TRBJ2-3	.	TRBV10-3	15	TRBD2	CAISEPSGDTDTQYF	TGTGCCATCAGTGAGCCTAGCGGGGACACAGATACGCAGTATTTT
TRBJ2-2	few	TRBV15	16	.	CATSREDRVDTGELFF	TGTGCCACCAGCAGAGAGGACCGAGTCGACACCGGGGAGCTGTTTTTT
TRBJ1-3	.	TRBV30	13	.	CAWSGRKGNTIYF	TGTGCCTGGAGCGGGAGAAAAGGAAACACCATATATTTT
TRBJ2-4	.	TRBV11-3	14	.	CASSDGVAKNIQYF	TGTGCCAGCAGCGACGGTGTAGCCAAAAACATTCAGTACTTC
TRBJ1-1	.	TRBV19	11	.	CASTYRGEAFF	TGTGCCAGTACCTACCGGGGGGAAGCTTTCTTT
TRBJ2-7	.	TRBV2	16	TRBD1	CASSSLLFGTGDEQYF	TGTGCCAGCAGTTCGCTTTTATTCGGGACAGGTGACGAGCAGTACTTC
TRBJ2-7	.	TRBV10-3	17	TRBD2	CAIKPSLSGVSSYEQYF	TGTGCCATCAAGCCAAGTTTAAGCGGGGTAAGCTCCTACGAGCAGTACTTC
TRBJ1-5	.	TRBV10-1	16	.	CASSAHTESGNQPQHF	TGCGCCAGCAGTGCACACACGGAAAGCGGCAATCAGCCCCAGCATTTT
TRBJ2-1	.	TRBV5-1	12	TRBD1	CASSKTGGREFF	TGCGCCAGCAGCAAAACAGGGGGTAGGGAGTTCTTC
TRBJ2-7	.	TRBV28	14	TRBD1	CASSPTGFSGEQYF	TGTGCCAGCAGCCCGACAGGGTTTTCGGGAGAGCAGTACTTC